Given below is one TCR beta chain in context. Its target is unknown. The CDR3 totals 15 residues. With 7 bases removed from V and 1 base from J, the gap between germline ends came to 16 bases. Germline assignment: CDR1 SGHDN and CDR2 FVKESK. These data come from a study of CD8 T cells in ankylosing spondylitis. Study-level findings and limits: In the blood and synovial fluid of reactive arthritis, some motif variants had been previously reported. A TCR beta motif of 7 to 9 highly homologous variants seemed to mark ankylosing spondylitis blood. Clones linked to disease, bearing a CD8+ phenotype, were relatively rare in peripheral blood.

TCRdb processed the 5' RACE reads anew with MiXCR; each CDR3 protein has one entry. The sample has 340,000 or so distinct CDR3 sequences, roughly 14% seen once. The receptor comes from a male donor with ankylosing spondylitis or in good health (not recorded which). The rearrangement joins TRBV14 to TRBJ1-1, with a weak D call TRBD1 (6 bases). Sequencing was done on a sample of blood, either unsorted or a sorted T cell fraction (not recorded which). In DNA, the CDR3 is TGTGCCAGCACCAAAACGGGACACCAGAACACTGAAGCTTTCTTT. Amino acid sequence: CASTKTGHQNTEAFF.